This T cell receptor (beta chain) was observed in a study of T cells in localized non-small cell lung cancer (TCRdb year 2020). The study in broad terms: The study analyzed T cell repertoires of roughly 220 early-stage NSCLC patients, comparing tumors and uninvolved tumor-adjacent lungs. The cohort comprised approximately 240 treatment-naïve NSCLC patients with resected, localized lung tumors. Of the NSCLC patients, around 140 were male and around 99 were female, and the mean age was about 69 years.

TCR beta CDR3 regions were sequenced from DNA using the immunoSEQ Assay. The authors' analysis ran thus. To compute T cell density, TCR beta template counts were normalized to usable DNA, which was estimated by amplifying housekeeping genes. Richness was estimated with the preseqR package, extrapolating to 400,000 templates for PBMC samples and 120,000 templates for tissue samples. Clonality was taken to be one minus Pielou's evenness. To identify tissue-enriched TCRs, differential abundance testing was run on productive amino-acid clonotypes with a minimum total count of 5 and an alpha of 0.1. The Jaccard Index and the Morisita Overlap Index were used to measure how much the repertoires overlapped between compartments. GLIPH clustered TCR beta CDR3s with public tetramer-defined viral CDR3s; viral motifs required at least three viral sequences plus V-gene enrichment. TCRdb took this table from immuneACCESS and kept in-frame rearrangements with V and J called. Such tables lack part of the clones; where checked against another copy, unresolved V genes explain under half of the gap, and the rest is unexplained. Clone size and the V and J calls come from that table; the DNA yielded D and trimming. Counted in this sample were 35,000 to 40,000 clones; 80% to 90% of them appeared once. Roughly 2.5% of the sample comes from the top ten.

Study-wide findings and limitations: The highest T cell clonality was observed in uninvolved tumor-adjacent lung, where clonality exceeded that of tumor, suggesting that antigenic responses were more focused in uninvolved tumor-adjacent lung. Higher blood T cell density associated with longer overall survival, while higher adjacent-lung clonality associated with shorter survival. Because the study design was exploratory, TCR variables were selected using unadjusted p-values without false-discovery rate correction. A median of about 50 of the top 100 tumor clones turned up in the paired uninvolved adjacent lung, and fewer than 35 of those clones also ranked among the top 100 of that same adjacent lung. Because multi-region tumor sequencing was not performed, intratumor heterogeneity could not be ruled out.

CDR1 SEHNR and CDR2 FQNEAQ are derived from the germline V gene (reference sequence). From its cysteine to its phenylalanine, the CDR3 spans 16 amino acids. Of all the DNA, just the CDR3 is kept, 48 bases in frame from base 1. V is shortened by 3 bases, J by 0 bases, and the region joining them spans 13 bases. At diagnosis, tumor, uninvolved tumor-adjacent lung and peripheral blood were collected and then preserved as a mix of FFPE and fresh-frozen material. For TCR repertoire profiling, blood samples were analyzed as peripheral blood mononuclear cells. Comments on this clone: This clone's antigen is unknown. Base qualities are not provided; no much larger clone lies one nucleotide away.

The chain joins TRBV7-9 to TRBJ2-3, with the D gene not confidently named. The material sequenced was peripheral blood, taken before any cancer treatment. The TCR comes from a woman aged 40 to 75 with stage I lung adenocarcinoma. Read as DNA, the sequence is TGTGCCAGCAGCTTCCCTCGGGTAGATAGCACAGATACGCAGTATTTT. This translates into CASSFPRVDSTDTQYF. Here the CDR3 is joined to the reference TRBV7-9 and TRBJ2-3 genes, and the full variable domain is: DTGVSQNPRHKITKRGQNVTFRCDPISEHNRLYWYRQTLGQGPEFLTYFQNEAQLEKSRLLSDRFSAERPKGSFSTLEIQRTEQGDSAMYLCASSFPRVDSTDTQYFGPGTRLTVL.